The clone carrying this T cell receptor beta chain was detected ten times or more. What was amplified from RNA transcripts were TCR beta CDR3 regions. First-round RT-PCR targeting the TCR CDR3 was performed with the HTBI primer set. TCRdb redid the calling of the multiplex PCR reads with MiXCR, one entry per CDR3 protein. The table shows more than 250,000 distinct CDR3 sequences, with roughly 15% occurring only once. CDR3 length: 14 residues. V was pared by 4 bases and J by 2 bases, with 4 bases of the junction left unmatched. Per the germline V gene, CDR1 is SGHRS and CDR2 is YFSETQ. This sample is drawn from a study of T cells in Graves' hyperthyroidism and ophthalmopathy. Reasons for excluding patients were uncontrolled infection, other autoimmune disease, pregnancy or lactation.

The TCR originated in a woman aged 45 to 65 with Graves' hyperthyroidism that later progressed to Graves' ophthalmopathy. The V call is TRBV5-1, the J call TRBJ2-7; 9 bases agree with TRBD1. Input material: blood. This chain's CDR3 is CASSGDRVAYEQYF. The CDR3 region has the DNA TGCGCCAGCAGCGGGGACAGGGTCGCCTACGAGCAGTACTTC.